These T cell receptor beta chains were read from a single sample in a study of blood T cells in healthy people across ages. Using its own MiXCR run on the 5' RACE reads, TCRdb lists one record per CDR3 protein. Of 750,000 or so distinct CDR3 sequences in the sample, 20% to 25% are singletons; the top ten hold roughly 9%. The data were also submitted as part of a second study, on T cells of mothers and their children.

Material for sequencing was blood. The source of these receptors is a boy aged 5-17 years in good health. Each CDR3 is given with its conserved first and last residue. Fields, in order: D gene, V gene, clone size, J gene, CDR3 DNA, CDR3 protein. The D gene is left open where the match is weak. Rows may omit the clone size; those that give it use once, few, many or a size class.

d_gene: TRBD2; v_gene: TRBV18; abundance: many; j_gene: TRBJ2-5; CDR3nt: TGTGCCAGCTCACCCCGGACTAGCGGAGGGCAAGAGACCCAGTACTTC; CDR3aa: CASSPRTSGGQETQYF
d_gene: .; v_gene: TRBV11-2; abundance: few; j_gene: TRBJ1-1; CDR3nt: TGTGCCAGCAGCCCCATGGGGAGCATGAACACTGAAGCTTTCTTT; CDR3aa: CASSPMGSMNTEAFF
d_gene: .; v_gene: TRBV29-1; abundance: .; j_gene: TRBJ2-3; CDR3nt: TGCAGCGTTGTAGGCCCGGGGAGCACAGATACGCAGTATTTT; CDR3aa: CSVVGPGSTDTQYF
d_gene: TRBD1; v_gene: TRBV20-1; abundance: .; j_gene: TRBJ2-7; CDR3nt: TGCAGTGGGGGGACAGGGAGCTCCTACGAGCAGTACTTC; CDR3aa: CSGGTGSSYEQYF
d_gene: .; v_gene: TRBV25-1; abundance: few; j_gene: TRBJ2-7; CDR3nt: TGTGCCAGCGATCCCGGGGCAGGTCCGGTCGACGAGCAGTACTTC; CDR3aa: CASDPGAGPVDEQYF
d_gene: .; v_gene: TRBV7-2; abundance: many; j_gene: TRBJ2-7; CDR3nt: TGTGCCAGCAGTTTAGTTAGCGGTTCCTACGAGCAGTACTTC; CDR3aa: CASSLVSGSYEQYF
d_gene: .; v_gene: TRBV15; abundance: .; j_gene: TRBJ2-7; CDR3nt: TGTGCCACCAGCAGTCCCCCGGACTGGTCCACCTACGAGCAGTACTTC; CDR3aa: CATSSPPDWSTYEQYF
d_gene: .; v_gene: TRBV27; abundance: .; j_gene: TRBJ1-1; CDR3nt: TGTGCCAGCAGTTTTAAGCCTAGGGGGACTGAAGCTTTCTTT; CDR3aa: CASSFKPRGTEAFF
d_gene: TRBD2; v_gene: TRBV5-6; abundance: .; j_gene: TRBJ2-3; CDR3nt: TGTGCCAGCAGCTCCCTAGCGGTCTCGGCAGATACGCAGTATTTT; CDR3aa: CASSSLAVSADTQYF
d_gene: TRBD2; v_gene: TRBV29-1; abundance: .; j_gene: TRBJ2-3; CDR3nt: TGCAGCGTTGAAGAGACTAGCGGGGGGCAGACAGATACGCAGTATTTT; CDR3aa: CSVEETSGGQTDTQYF
d_gene: .; v_gene: TRBV5-5; abundance: .; j_gene: TRBJ1-6; CDR3nt: TGTGCCAGCAGCCGAAATACAGAAGGGTCTTACTCACCCCTCCACTTT; CDR3aa: CASSRNTEGSYSPLHF
d_gene: TRBD1; v_gene: TRBV20-1; abundance: .; j_gene: TRBJ1-1; CDR3nt: TGCAGTGCTAGAAGATATGGGACAGGGACTTTTGAAGCTTTCTTT; CDR3aa: CSARRYGTGTFEAFF
d_gene: .; v_gene: TRBV11-2; abundance: .; j_gene: TRBJ2-3; CDR3nt: TGTGCCAGCAGCTTAAGTCGGGGGTCAGCGGATACAGATACGCAGTATTTT; CDR3aa: CASSLSRGSADTDTQYF
d_gene: TRBD1; v_gene: TRBV19; abundance: .; j_gene: TRBJ1-1; CDR3nt: TGTGCCAGTAGTATAAAAGGGACAGGGGAAAACACTGAAGCTTTCTTT; CDR3aa: CASSIKGTGENTEAFF
d_gene: .; v_gene: TRBV12-3/TRBV12-4; abundance: few; j_gene: TRBJ2-5; CDR3nt: TGTGCCAGCAGGCCTGGGGACCCCGGGAAGACCCAGTACTTC; CDR3aa: CASRPGDPGKTQYF
d_gene: TRBD2; v_gene: TRBV29-1; abundance: .; j_gene: TRBJ2-1; CDR3nt: TGCAGCGCACCAGGACTAGCGGGAACCAATGAGCAGTTCTTC; CDR3aa: CSAPGLAGTNEQFF
d_gene: .; v_gene: TRBV7-8; abundance: few; j_gene: TRBJ2-7; CDR3nt: TGTGCCAGCAGCCTACTACCTACAGGGCCGGGGGTCGAGCAGTACTTC; CDR3aa: CASSLLPTGPGVEQYF
d_gene: .; v_gene: TRBV6-5; abundance: .; j_gene: TRBJ2-1; CDR3nt: TGTGCCAGCAGTTACTCGATCGGGAGCCTTATGAAGGGCAATGAGCAGTTCTTC; CDR3aa: CASSYSIGSLMKGNEQFF
d_gene: TRBD2; v_gene: TRBV7-8; abundance: .; j_gene: TRBJ2-5; CDR3nt: TGTGCCAGCAGCTCAATACAAGTGACTAGCCTCCAAGAGACCCAGTACTTC; CDR3aa: CASSSIQVTSLQETQYF
d_gene: .; v_gene: TRBV5-6; abundance: .; j_gene: TRBJ2-5; CDR3nt: TGTGCCAGCAGCTTGGTGGACTCTGCTCCGCGGGAGACCCAGTACTTC; CDR3aa: CASSLVDSAPRETQYF
d_gene: .; v_gene: TRBV9; abundance: .; j_gene: TRBJ2-5; CDR3nt: TGTGCCAGCAGCGTAGGTATAGGCTTAGGGACCCAGTACTTC; CDR3aa: CASSVGIGLGTQYF
d_gene: .; v_gene: TRBV24-1; abundance: .; j_gene: TRBJ2-7; CDR3nt: TGTGCCACCAGTGGCGGGGGACAGCACTACGAGCAGTACTTC; CDR3aa: CATSGGGQHYEQYF
d_gene: TRBD1; v_gene: TRBV7-2; abundance: .; j_gene: TRBJ1-1; CDR3nt: TGTGCCAGCAGCTTACAGGACAGGGGATACTTGAACACTGAAGCTTTCTTT; CDR3aa: CASSLQDRGYLNTEAFF
d_gene: TRBD2; v_gene: TRBV7-2; abundance: few; j_gene: TRBJ2-5; CDR3nt: TGTGCCAGCAGCACCGGACTAGCCCAAGAGACCCAGTACTTC; CDR3aa: CASSTGLAQETQYF
d_gene: .; v_gene: TRBV7-8; abundance: few; j_gene: TRBJ1-2; CDR3nt: TGTGCCAGCGTATTATCGACAGGTCGCTACACCTTC; CDR3aa: CASVLSTGRYTF
d_gene: .; v_gene: TRBV7-2; abundance: few; j_gene: TRBJ2-5; CDR3nt: TGTGCCAGCAGCTTTTCCCCCCCAGCAGAGACCCAGTACTTC; CDR3aa: CASSFSPPAETQYF
d_gene: .; v_gene: TRBV25-1; abundance: few; j_gene: TRBJ1-1; CDR3nt: TGTGCCAGCATCCCCCTAGGGGGGGAAGAGACTGAAGCTTTCTTT; CDR3aa: CASIPLGGEETEAFF
d_gene: .; v_gene: TRBV6-1; abundance: few; j_gene: TRBJ2-1; CDR3nt: TGTGCCAGCATTCCGGACTACCCGAGCTCCTACAATGAGCAGTTCTTC; CDR3aa: CASIPDYPSSYNEQFF
d_gene: .; v_gene: TRBV29-1; abundance: .; j_gene: TRBJ2-7; CDR3nt: TGCAGCGTTGACACGGGGGAAGGACACGAGCAGTACTTC; CDR3aa: CSVDTGEGHEQYF
d_gene: .; v_gene: TRBV20-1; abundance: few; j_gene: TRBJ2-7; CDR3nt: TGCAGTGCTAGAAAGGGCGGGCAACCACTTTACGAGCAGTACTTC; CDR3aa: CSARKGGQPLYEQYF
d_gene: .; v_gene: TRBV10-3; abundance: few; j_gene: TRBJ1-1; CDR3nt: TGTGCCATCAGTGAGGATGACACTGAAGCTTTCTTT; CDR3aa: CAISEDDTEAFF
d_gene: .; v_gene: TRBV14; abundance: few; j_gene: TRBJ2-1; CDR3nt: TGTGCCAGCAGCCAAGACCCCGTGTTCTTGGATGGGCAGTTCTTC; CDR3aa: CASSQDPVFLDGQFF
d_gene: .; v_gene: TRBV20-1; abundance: .; j_gene: TRBJ2-3; CDR3nt: TGCAGTGCAACGGGGGGCCATACCCACACAGATACGCAGTATTTT; CDR3aa: CSATGGHTHTDTQYF
d_gene: .; v_gene: TRBV12-3/TRBV12-4; abundance: few; j_gene: TRBJ1-6; CDR3nt: TGTGCCAGCACCTCTGGGGCGGACAATTCACCCCTCCACTTT; CDR3aa: CASTSGADNSPLHF
d_gene: .; v_gene: TRBV27; abundance: few; j_gene: TRBJ1-1; CDR3nt: TGTGCCAGCAGTTCGTCCTGGGGGCGCGGGACTGAAGCTTTCTTT; CDR3aa: CASSSSWGRGTEAFF
d_gene: TRBD2; v_gene: TRBV7-7; abundance: .; j_gene: TRBJ2-3; CDR3nt: TGTGCTAGCAGTCCCCATAGCGGGGGCACAGATACGCAGTATTTT; CDR3aa: CASSPHSGGTDTQYF
d_gene: .; v_gene: TRBV7-8; abundance: .; j_gene: TRBJ2-1; CDR3nt: TGTGCCAGCAGCTCAGGGCCGGGACCGGGAAGCAATGAGCAGTTCTTC; CDR3aa: CASSSGPGPGSNEQFF
d_gene: TRBD1; v_gene: TRBV20-1; abundance: few; j_gene: TRBJ2-5; CDR3nt: TGCAGTGCTAGTGGCGCAGGGGGCGCGGAGGAGACCCAGTACTTC; CDR3aa: CSASGAGGAEETQYF
d_gene: .; v_gene: TRBV29-1; abundance: many; j_gene: TRBJ2-4; CDR3nt: TGCAGCGTTGAGGACCTCGAGGCGGGGCATTACTTC; CDR3aa: CSVEDLEAGHYF
d_gene: .; v_gene: TRBV12-5; abundance: few; j_gene: TRBJ1-2; CDR3nt: TGTGCCTCTGGCACGGTGTATGGCTACACCTTC; CDR3aa: CASGTVYGYTF
d_gene: TRBD2; v_gene: TRBV28; abundance: few; j_gene: TRBJ2-1; CDR3nt: TGTGCCAGCAGTTTTGTGACTAGCGGGCAATTTAACTCCTACAATGAGCAGTTCTTC; CDR3aa: CASSFVTSGQFNSYNEQFF